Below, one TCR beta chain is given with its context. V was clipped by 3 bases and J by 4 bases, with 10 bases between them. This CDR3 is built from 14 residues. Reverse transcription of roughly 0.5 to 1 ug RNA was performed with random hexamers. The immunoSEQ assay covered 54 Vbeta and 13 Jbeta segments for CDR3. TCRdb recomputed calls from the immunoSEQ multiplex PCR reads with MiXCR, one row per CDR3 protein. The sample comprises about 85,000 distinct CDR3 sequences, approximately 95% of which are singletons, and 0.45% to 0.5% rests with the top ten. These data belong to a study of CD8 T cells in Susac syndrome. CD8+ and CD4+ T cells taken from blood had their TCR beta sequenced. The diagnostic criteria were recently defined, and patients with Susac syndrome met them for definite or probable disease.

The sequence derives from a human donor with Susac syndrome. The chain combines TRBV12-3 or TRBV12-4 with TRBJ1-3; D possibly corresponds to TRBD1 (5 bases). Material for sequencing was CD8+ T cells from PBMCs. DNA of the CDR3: TGTGCCAGCAGTTTGTCGGGGCTCGGAAACACCATATATTTT. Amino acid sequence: CASSLSGLGNTIYF.